Reported below is one T cell receptor (beta chain). The repertoire was sequenced with immunoSEQ multiplex PCR; TCRdb's copy has only in-frame clones and lacks some. This table has around 83,000 clones, under 95% appearing once. These data come from a study of OX40 agonist ivuxolimab in advanced cancers. As for the study in general: The patients received ivuxolimab by intravenous route every 2 weeks at 0.01 to 10 mg/kg.

Germline V lookup: CDR1 SGHAT, CDR2 FQNNGV. CDR3 length: 14 residues. V was cut by 4 bases and J by 5 bases, with 15 bases left in between. V gene TRBV11-2 combines with J gene TRBJ2-7; D may be TRBD1 (5 bases). Sequencing used CD4+ or CD8+ T cells sorted from blood, obtained in a trial of the OX40 agonist ivuxolimab. The receptor was isolated from an adult with an advanced solid tumor such as melanoma, head and neck, liver or kidney cancer. The CDR3 DNA sequence: TGTGCCAGCAGCTCATATAAGGGGATCCACGAGCAGTACTTC. Translated, it gives CASSSYKGIHEQYF.